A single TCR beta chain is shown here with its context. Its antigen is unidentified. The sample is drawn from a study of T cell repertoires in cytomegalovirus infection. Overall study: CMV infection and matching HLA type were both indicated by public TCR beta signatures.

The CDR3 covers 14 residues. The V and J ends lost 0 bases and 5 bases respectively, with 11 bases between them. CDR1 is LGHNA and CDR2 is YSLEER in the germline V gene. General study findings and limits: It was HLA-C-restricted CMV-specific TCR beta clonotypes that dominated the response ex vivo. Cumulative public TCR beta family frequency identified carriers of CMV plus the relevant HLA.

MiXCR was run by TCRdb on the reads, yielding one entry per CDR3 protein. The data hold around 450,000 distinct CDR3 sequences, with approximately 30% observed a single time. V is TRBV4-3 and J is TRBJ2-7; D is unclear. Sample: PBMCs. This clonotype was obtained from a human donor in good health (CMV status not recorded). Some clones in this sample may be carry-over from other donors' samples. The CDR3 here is CASSQDGPGHEQYF. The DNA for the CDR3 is TGCGCCAGCAGCCAAGATGGGCCGGGCCACGAGCAGTACTTC.